A single sample gave rise to the 32 T cell receptor beta chains below, sequenced in a study of cytomegalovirus exposure and HLA in healthy donors. It was with 60 Vbeta and 13 Jbeta primers that the PCR ran. TCRdb's table, derived via immunoSEQ multiplex PCR, lists solely in-frame clones and lacks some. The data hold about 120,000 clones, with around 60% observed a single time. Sequencing was carried out using PBMCs. The receptors stem from a woman in her thirties or forties in good health and CMV-seropositive.

V gene TRBV28 combines with J gene TRBJ2-1; 11 positions agree with TRBD2. The CDR3 runs to 15 residues. CDR1 and CDR2 from the germline V gene are MDHEN and SYDVKM. The V gene end was trimmed by 6 bases and the J gene end by 1 base; junction bases not matched to a gene: 2. The CDR3 sequence: CASRLAGGSYNEQFF. CDR3 coding DNA: TGTGCCAGCAGGCTAGCGGGAGGTTCCTACAATGAGCAGTTCTTC.

This clone was seen just once. The V gene is TRBV5-6, the J gene TRBJ1-2, with a weak D call TRBD1 (5 bases). CDR1 is SGHDT, CDR2 YYEEEE, per germline. The V and J ends lost 0 bases and 3 bases respectively, with 9 bases between them. The CDR3 spans 14 residues. CDR3 protein: CASSLVGGDYGYTF. The CDR3 region has the DNA TGTGCCAGCAGCTTGGTCGGGGGGGACTATGGCTACACCTTC.

The chain uses TRBV11-3 and TRBJ2-1, with 9 bases fitting TRBD2. The CDR3 length is 14 residues. The trim removed 3 bases at V and 7 bases at J, leaving 4 bases unmatched. From germline, CDR1 is SGHNT and CDR2 YENEEA. CDR3 residues: CASSFTSGLNEQFF. The CDR3 region has the DNA TGTGCCAGCAGCTTCACTAGCGGGTTGAATGAGCAGTTCTTC.

The J gene is TRBJ1-2, the V gene TRBV6-6, with D possibly being TRBD1 (5 bases). The CDR3 length is 13 residues. The V end lost 5 bases, the J end lost 8 bases, and 15 bases lay between the germline ends. Germline V CDR1 and CDR2: MNHNY, SVGAGI (reference sequence). The DNA of the CDR3 is TGTGCCAGCAGTCCCCCAGGGTGGAGAGGCTACACCTTC. It specifies CASSPPGWRGYTF.

The chain combines TRBV6-6 with TRBJ2-1, with D possibly being TRBD1 (6 bases). The germline V gene encodes CDR1 MNHNY and CDR2 SVGAGI (reference sequence). The ends were cut back, 0 bases at V and 4 bases at J, with 13 bases in the middle. This CDR3 has 16 residues. This chain's CDR3 is CASSYSTTGQYNEQFF. CDR3 in DNA: TGTGCCAGCAGTTACTCCACAACGGGACAATACAATGAGCAGTTCTTC.

This clone was counted between two and nine times. The V call is TRBV7-2, the J call TRBJ2-7; 7 nucleotides align to TRBD2. Germline values: CDR1 SGHTA, CDR2 FQGNSA. The CDR3 runs 17 residues. Trimming took 0 bases from V and 7 from J; bases not matched to a gene: 15. The CDR3 spells CASSLAGGTGGPGEQYF. The CDR3 coding sequence is TGTGCCAGCAGCTTAGCCGGCGGGACGGGGGGTCCTGGGGAGCAGTACTTC.

The genes are TRBV11-2 and TRBJ1-4, with D hard to call. V was shortened by 0 bases and J by 4 bases, with 9 bases between the two germline ends. Germline CDR1 is SGHAT and CDR2 is FQNNGV. The CDR3 is made up of 15 amino acids. Written as DNA, the CDR3 is TGTGCCAGCAGCTTAGATGTCAGGCTTAATGAAAAACTGTTTTTT. It is translated as CASSLDVRLNEKLFF.

Here the CDR3 reads CASSQGGGDPYEQYF. The CDR3 nucleotides are TGTGCCAGCAGCCAAGGAGGGGGCGACCCCTACGAGCAGTACTTC. The J gene is TRBJ2-7, the V gene TRBV4-2, with 7 bases matching TRBD1. CDR1 and CDR2 from the germline V gene are LGHNA and YNFKEQ. This CDR3 has 15 residues. V was pared by 1 base and J by 2 bases, with 5 bases of the junction left unmatched.

In this sample, this clone turned up a few times. The chain combines TRBV29-1 with TRBJ2-7, with 8 positions matching TRBD2. Germline CDR1 reads SQVTM; CDR2 reads ANQGSEA. CDR3 size: 14 residues. V trimming: 6 bases; J trimming: 5 bases; junction bases outside the gene matches: 12. CDR3 protein: CSVTLSSGIDEQYF. CDR3 nucleotides: TGCAGCGTGACCCTAAGTAGCGGGATCGACGAGCAGTACTTC.

This clone has just a few counts. J is TRBJ2-7 and V is TRBV6-5; tentative D call: TRBD2 (6 bases). The CDR3 runs 14 residues. The V and J ends lost 6 bases and 2 bases respectively, with 14 bases between them. Germline lookup yields CDR1 MNHEY and CDR2 SVGAGI. In DNA, the CDR3 is TGTGCCAGCAGCCTTGTGGGGGGTCCCTACGAGCAGTACTTC. Translated, it gives CASSLVGGPYEQYF.

This clone was seen only a few times. The CDR3 region is CASTFTFQGLGEQYF. The CDR3 DNA reads TGTGCCAGCACCTTTACGTTCCAGGGCCTGGGTGAGCAGTACTTC. This chain connects TRBV6-6 to TRBJ2-7; the D gene is possibly TRBD1 (5 bases). Trimming pared 7 bases from V and 7 bases from J, leaving 23 bases between. This CDR3 has 15 amino acids. From germline, CDR1 is MNHNY and CDR2 SVGAGI (reference sequence).

A single count supports this clone. One junction end does not reproduce the germline sequence, and a read error may be involved. The V gene is TRBV7-9, the J gene TRBJ2-1; 10 bases match TRBD2. The CDR3 has 16 amino acids. Germline V gene sequence: CDR1 SEHNR, CDR2 FQNEAQ (reference sequence). CDR3 residues: CSSSFSLAGFGNEQFF. DNA of the CDR3: TGTTCCAGCAGCTTCTCACTAGCGGGATTTGGCAATGAGCAGTTCTTC. The full variable domain, with the rest looked up from reference TRBV7-9 and TRBJ2-1, is DTGVSQNPRHKITKRGQNVTFRCDPISEHNRLYWYRQTLGQGPEFLTYFQNEAQLEKSRLLSDRFSAERPKGSFSTLEIQRTEQGDSAMYLCSSSFSLAGFGNEQFFGPGTRLTVL.

V and J are TRBV19 and TRBJ2-5; maybe TRBD2 (5 bases). Looked up from germline, CDR1 is LNHDA and CDR2 is SQIVND (reference sequence). This CDR3 has 14 residues. V dropped 4 bases and J dropped 5 bases, with 14 bases sitting between them. The DNA for the CDR3 is TGTGCCAGTAGTACACGGTCCACGGGGGAGACCCAGTACTTC. Its protein is CASSTRSTGETQYF. Based on the CDR3 plus reference TRBV19 and TRBJ2-5, the full variable domain is DGGITQSPKYLFRKEGQNVTLSCEQNLNHDAMYWYRQDPGQGLRLIYYSQIVNDFQKGDIAEGYSVSREKKESFPLTVTSAQKNPTAFYLCASSTRSTGETQYFGPGTRLLVL.

The gene calls are TRBV28 and TRBJ2-1; 8 positions match TRBD2. The V gene's germline CDR1 is MDHEN and CDR2 SYDVKM. The CDR3 has 14 amino acids. The V gene end was trimmed by 9 bases and the J gene end by 2 bases; junction bases not matched to a gene: 6. Written as DNA, the CDR3 is TGTGCCAGTTTCACTAGCGGACCCTACAATGAGCAGTTCTTC. Translated: CASFTSGPYNEQFF.

The rearrangement joins TRBV25-1 to TRBJ2-1, with 10 positions matching TRBD2. The CDR3 is made up of 16 amino acids. V trimming: 4 bases; J trimming: 2 bases; junction bases outside the gene matches: 5. In germline, CDR1 is MGHDK, CDR2 SYGVNS. This CDR3 reads CASSGLAGGAYNEQFF. The CDR3 DNA follows: TGTGCCAGCAGTGGACTAGCGGGTGGGGCCTACAATGAGCAGTTCTTC.

This clone is a singleton in its sample. J is TRBJ2-7 and V is TRBV5-3, with a tentative D call TRBD1 (6 bases). TRBV5-3 is annotated as an ORF whose role is uncertain. V shed 4 bases and J shed 0 bases, with 14 bases lying between them. The CDR3 runs 15 residues. The CDR3 is CARSARQDVSYEQYF. The CDR3 nucleotides are TGTGCCAGAAGCGCCCGACAGGACGTCTCCTACGAGCAGTACTTC.

The chain has TRBV27 and TRBJ2-5; 9 bases line up with TRBD1. The CDR3 covers 14 residues. Trimming took 2 bases from V and 11 from J; bases not matched to a gene: 9. Germline V gene sequence: CDR1 MNHEY, CDR2 SMNVEV (reference sequence). The CDR3 here is CASSLIHRGQEQYF. The CDR3 DNA reads as TGTGCCAGCAGTTTAATCCACAGGGGGCAGGAGCAGTACTTC.

This rearrangement joins TRBV19 to TRBJ2-5; 10 positions agree with TRBD2. The CDR3 runs 18 residues. V lost 2 bases and J lost 3; bases outside the gene matches: 12. In germline, CDR1 is LNHDA, CDR2 SQIVND (reference sequence). This CDR3 reads CASSIRVGTSVDEETQYF. The CDR3 region has the DNA TGTGCCAGTAGTATAAGAGTCGGGACTAGCGTAGACGAAGAGACCCAGTACTTC.

This chain links TRBV7-9 with TRBJ1-2; TRBD1 matches at 8 bases. The germline V gene has CDR1 SEHNR and CDR2 FQNEAQ (reference sequence). The V and J ends lost 4 bases and 4 bases, in that order; junction bases with no gene match: 14. This CDR3 has 17 amino acids. Here the CDR3 reads CASSSWTGRVSGYGYTF. For the CDR3, the DNA is TGTGCCAGCAGCTCCTGGACAGGGCGGGTTTCAGGCTATGGCTACACCTTC.

The table lists this clone with a count of one. This chain connects TRBV18 to TRBJ1-1, with 8 bases that match TRBD1. CDR1 and CDR2 (germline): KGHSH, LQKENI. J lost 11 bases, V lost 3 bases, and 8 bases had no gene match. The CDR3 covers 13 residues. The CDR3 bases are TGTGCCAGCTCACCGCAGGGGGCCGTGGGGGCTTTCTTT. Protein: CASSPQGAVGAFF. The full variable domain, with the rest looked up from reference TRBV18 and TRBJ1-1, is NAGVMQNPRHLVRRRGQEARLRCSPMKGHSHVYWYRQLPEEGLKFMVYLQKENIIDESGMPKERFSAEFPKEGPSILRIQQVVRGDSAAYFCASSPQGAVGAFFGQGTRLTVV.

J is TRBJ2-7 and V is TRBV6-5, with D possibly being TRBD2 (6 bases). There are 15 residues in the CDR3. The V end was cut by 4 bases, the J end by 4 bases, with 17 bases between. Germline V gives CDR1 MNHEY, CDR2 SVGAGI. CDR3 in DNA: TGTGCCAGCAGTTCCGCCGGCGGGAAGGCGTACGAGCAGTACTTC. Residues: CASSSAGGKAYEQYF.

This clone has more than one count but fewer than ten. The chain employs TRBV7-9 and TRBJ2-3; D unresolved. Germline-derived CDR1 and CDR2 are SEHNR and FQNEAQ (reference sequence). V was clipped by 3 bases and J by 0 bases, with 7 bases between them. This CDR3 has 14 residues. CDR3 in DNA: TGTGCCAGCAGCTTGCGAGATAGCACAGATACGCAGTATTTT. Residues: CASSLRDSTDTQYF. Filled out from reference TRBV7-9 and TRBJ2-3, the complete variable domain reads DTGVSQNPRHKITKRGQNVTFRCDPISEHNRLYWYRQTLGQGPEFLTYFQNEAQLEKSRLLSDRFSAERPKGSFSTLEIQRTEQGDSAMYLCASSLRDSTDTQYFGPGTRLTVL.

This sequence joins TRBV18 and TRBJ1-1, with 8 nucleotides matching TRBD1. Germline V CDR1 and CDR2: KGHSH, LQKENI. J was trimmed by 1 base and V by 0 bases; bases with no gene match: 1. The CDR3 runs 15 residues. The DNA for the CDR3 is TGTGCCAGCTCACCACCGACAGGGGAGAACACTGAAGCTTTCTTT. This codes for CASSPPTGENTEAFF.

The chain is built from TRBV7-2 and TRBJ2-3; D perhaps matches TRBD2 (5 bases). From germline, CDR1 is SGHTA and CDR2 FQGNSA. The CDR3 loop spans 16 amino acids. Trimming took 1 base from V and 2 from J, leaving 13 bases between them. The CDR3 sequence is CASSLGLEVHTDTQYF. DNA for the CDR3: TGTGCCAGCAGCTTAGGGTTGGAGGTTCACACAGATACGCAGTATTTT.

V usage is TRBV5-1 and J usage is TRBJ2-3; possibly TRBD1 for D (5 bases). Germline V lookup: CDR1 SGHRS, CDR2 YFSETQ. V dropped 4 bases and J dropped 3 bases, with 12 bases sitting between them. The CDR3 totals 14 residues. DNA of the CDR3: TGCGCCAGCAGCCTCGACAGTATTACAGATACGCAGTATTTT. Translated: CASSLDSITDTQYF.

This chain uses TRBV19 with TRBJ1-2; maybe TRBD1 (6 bases). Germline V gene lookup returns CDR1 LNHDA and CDR2 SQIVND (reference sequence). V shed 5 bases and J shed 3 bases, with 19 bases lying between them. CDR3 size: 16 residues. The CDR3 spells CASSDATGPNYYGYTF. CDR3 bases: TGTGCCAGTAGTGACGCGACAGGTCCTAATTACTATGGCTACACCTTC.

In this sample, this clone turned up once. The chain has TRBV9 and TRBJ2-3; the match to TRBD2 covers 9 bases. CDR3 length: 15 amino acids. Germline CDR1 and CDR2: SGDLS and YYNGEE. With 2 bases clipped from V and 1 base from J, the junction kept 2 bases outside the gene matches. The CDR3 here is CASSVSGSGTDTQYF. The DNA for the CDR3 is TGTGCCAGCAGCGTTAGCGGGAGTGGCACAGATACGCAGTATTTT.

The V gene is TRBV6-5, the J gene TRBJ1-1; weak D call: TRBD1 (5 bases). The V gene's germline CDR1 is MNHEY and CDR2 SVGAGI. CDR3 length: 16 amino acids. Trimming pared 4 bases from V and 0 bases from J, leaving 15 bases between. CDR3 DNA sequence: TGTGCCAGCAGTTCCCCAGGGTCGCCTGTGAACACTGAAGCTTTCTTT. Its protein is CASSSPGSPVNTEAFF.

This clone has just a few counts. The V gene is TRBV4-3, the J gene TRBJ1-1; D may be TRBD1 (5 bases). CDR3 size: 14 residues. V was trimmed by 3 bases and J by 4 bases, leaving 12 bases between them. Per the germline V gene, CDR1 is LGHNA and CDR2 is YSLEER. The CDR3 reads CASSQAGRVTEAFF. CDR3 nucleotides: TGCGCCAGCAGCCAGGCGGGACGCGTCACTGAAGCTTTCTTT.

This clone was detected a few times. The chain couples TRBV30 to TRBJ2-7, with 7 bases identical to TRBD1. The trim removed 4 bases at V and 7 bases at J, leaving 16 bases unmatched. From germline, CDR1 is GTSNPN and CDR2 SVGIG (reference sequence). This CDR3 comprises 15 residues. The CDR3 reads CAWTTGEHHPGEQYF. CDR3 coding DNA: TGTGCCTGGACTACAGGGGAACACCACCCAGGGGAGCAGTACTTC.

V usage is TRBV27 and J usage is TRBJ2-3; D not resolved. Trimming removed 6 bases at V and 0 bases at J, with 7 bases between. CDR1 and CDR2 (germline): MNHEY, SMNVEV (reference sequence). This CDR3 contains 13 residues. In DNA, the CDR3 is TGTGCCAGCAGCCTCCTAAGCACAGATACGCAGTATTTT. It encodes CASSLLSTDTQYF.

In its sample, this clone was seen once. V and J are TRBV6-5 and TRBJ1-2; D call uncertain. Germline CDR1 MNHEY, CDR2 SVGAGI. V dropped 0 bases and J dropped 7 bases, with 9 bases sitting between them. The CDR3 extends over 13 amino acids. The CDR3, as DNA: TGTGCCAGCAGTTACTCGATAGCGGGTGGCTACACCTTC. Protein product: CASSYSIAGGYTF.